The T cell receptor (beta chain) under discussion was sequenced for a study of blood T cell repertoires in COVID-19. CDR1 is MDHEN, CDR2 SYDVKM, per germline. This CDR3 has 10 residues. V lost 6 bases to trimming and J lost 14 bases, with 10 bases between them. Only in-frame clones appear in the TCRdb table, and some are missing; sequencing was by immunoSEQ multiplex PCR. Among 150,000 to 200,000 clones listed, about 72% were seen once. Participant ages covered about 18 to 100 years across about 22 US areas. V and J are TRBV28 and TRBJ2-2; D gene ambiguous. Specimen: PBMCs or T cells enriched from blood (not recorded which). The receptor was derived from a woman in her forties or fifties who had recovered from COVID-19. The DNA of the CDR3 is TGTGCCAGCAGCAAAATCAAACTGTTTTTT. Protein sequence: CASSKIKLFF.